The 19 T cell receptor beta chains given below trace back to one sample, sequenced in a study of vaccination and CD4 T cells after COVID-19. Their antigens are not known. Treatment described: 10-day PBMC culture with coronavirus spike peptide pools or control peptides (ViraFEST assay). An Oncomine TCR Beta short-read assay was used to sequence the DNA from cultured CD4+ T cells. TCRdb processed the PCR reads anew with MiXCR; each CDR3 protein has one entry. This table has about 11,000 distinct CDR3 sequences, about three fifths appearing once. The sequencing sample was made of CD4+ T cells from blood, cultured in vitro. These receptor sequences come from a human donor who had recovered from COVID-19.

This clonotype was observed a few times. V gene TRBV7-2 combines with J gene TRBJ1-5; tentatively, D is TRBD1 (5 bases). The length of the CDR3 is 13 residues. Germline CDR1 SGHTA, CDR2 FQGNSA. V was shortened by 8 bases and J by 6 bases, with 14 bases between the two germline ends. CDR3 DNA: TGTGCCAGCCGAGGGGCCGGTGGTCAGCCCCAGCATTTT. It codes for CASRGAGGQPQHF. The full variable domain, completed using reference TRBV7-2 and TRBJ1-5, is GAGVSQSPSNKVTEKGKDVELRCDPISGHTALYWYRQSLGQGLEFLIYFQGNSAPDKSGLPSDRFSAERTGGSVSTLTIQRTQQEDSAVYLCASRGAGGQPQHFGDGTRLSIL.

The V and J genes are TRBV6-2 or TRBV6-3 and TRBJ2-2, with 10 bases lining up with TRBD2. Losses at the gene ends were 4 bases for V and 4 bases for J; bases not matched to a gene: 9. Germline V lookup: CDR1 MNHEY, CDR2 SVGEGT. This CDR3 contains 17 residues. The CDR3 region has the DNA TGTGCCAGCAGTTGGAGCGGGAGGGCCTTATCCACCGGGGAGCTGTTTTTT. Amino acid sequence: CASSWSGRALSTGELFF.

This clonotype has a handful of counts. This sequence joins TRBV4-1 and TRBJ2-3; either TRBD1 or TRBD2 may supply D (5 bases each). This CDR3 has 13 residues. V was pared by 0 bases and J by 10 bases, with 11 bases between. Germline CDR1 and CDR2: MGHRA and YSYEKL. CDR3: CASSQDGGSPQYF. As DNA, the CDR3 is TGCGCCAGCAGCCAAGATGGGGGTAGCCCGCAGTATTTT.

CDR3 nucleotides: TGCGCCAGCAGCCTCGCGGGCGGGGCTTACAATGAGCAGTTCTTC. Translating gives CASSLAGGAYNEQFF. This chain connects TRBV4-1 to TRBJ2-1; weak D call: TRBD2 (6 bases). Trimming cost V 4 bases and J 4 bases, with 14 bases left between them. Germline CDR1 is MGHRA and CDR2 is YSYEKL. The CDR3 loop spans 15 amino acids.

J is TRBJ2-3 and V is TRBV27, with D maybe TRBD2 (5 bases). The CDR3 extends over 14 amino acids. The germline V gene has CDR1 MNHEY and CDR2 SMNVEV (reference sequence). V was shortened by 2 bases and J by 1 base, with 7 bases between the two germline ends. CDR3 region: CASSLKAGTDTQYF. CDR3 coding DNA: TGTGCCAGCAGTTTAAAAGCGGGCACAGATACGCAGTATTTT.

This clonotype appeared a few times. CDR3 nucleotide sequence: TGTGCCAGCAGCATCACCATTTCTAGCGGGAGTCGTTCCTACGAGCAGTACTTC. Residues: CASSITISSGSRSYEQYF. The genes are TRBV11-2 and TRBJ2-1, with TRBD2 matching over 10 bases. The better agreement between TRBJ2-7 and the DNA end casts doubt on the J call. The CDR3 has 18 amino acids. Germline CDR1 SGHAT, CDR2 FQNNGV.

The V gene is TRBV14, the J gene TRBJ1-2; D call uncertain. Trimming left V 1 base short and J 4 bases short, with 13 bases between. The CDR3 sequence is 15 residues long. In germline, CDR1 is SGHDN, CDR2 FVKESK. CDR3 sequence (DNA): TGTGCCAGCAGCCAAGCCCGGATATCGTCCTATGGCTACACCTTC. Translation: CASSQARISSYGYTF.

The chain employs TRBV6-2 or TRBV6-3 and TRBJ1-5; unclear D gene. The germline V gene has CDR1 MNHEY and CDR2 SVGEGT. The CDR3 has 18 amino acids. V was shortened by 2 bases and J by 0 bases, with 17 bases between the two germline ends. CDR3: CASSYVLVQSYSNQPQHF. The CDR3 DNA sequence: TGTGCCAGCAGTTACGTTTTAGTCCAAAGTTATAGCAATCAGCCCCAGCATTTT.

This chain joins TRBV6-5 and TRBJ1-1; 8 bases are a match to TRBD1. From germline, CDR1 is MNHEY and CDR2 SVGAGI. J was trimmed by 5 bases and V by 2 bases; bases with no gene match: 4. CDR3 size: 14 residues. The DNA of the CDR3 is TGTGCCAGCAGTTACGACAGGGGATGGACTGAAGCTTTCTTT. Translating gives CASSYDRGWTEAFF.

The chain combines TRBV20-1 with TRBJ2-7; 8 bases align to TRBD2. Trimming cost V 0 bases and J 1 base; bases outside gene matches: 11. Germline V gives CDR1 DFQATT, CDR2 SNEGSKA (reference sequence). This CDR3 spans 17 amino acids. As DNA, the CDR3 is TGCAGTGCTAGAGATGCGGCTCGGGGGGGGGTTTCCTACGAGCAGTACTTC. Encoded protein: CSARDAARGGVSYEQYF.

This rearrangement joins TRBV19 to TRBJ1-1; 8 nucleotides line up with TRBD1. V was pared by 3 bases and J by 2 bases, with 5 bases of the junction left unmatched. Germline loops: CDR1 LNHDA, CDR2 SQIVND (reference sequence). CDR3 length: 15 residues. CDR3 in amino acids: CASSIYAGGNTEAFF. In DNA, the CDR3 is TGTGCCAGTAGTATTTACGCAGGGGGCAACACTGAAGCTTTCTTT. The entire variable domain, with the rest obtained from reference TRBV19 and TRBJ1-1, is as follows: DGGITQSPKYLFRKEGQNVTLSCEQNLNHDAMYWYRQDPGQGLRLIYYSQIVNDFQKGDIAEGYSVSREKKESFPLTVTSAQKNPTAFYLCASSIYAGGNTEAFFGQGTRLTVV.

The J gene is TRBJ2-5, the V gene TRBV18; D ambiguous. V was cut by 3 bases and J by 5 bases, with 16 bases left in between. This CDR3 spans 15 amino acids. Germline CDR1 reads KGHSH; CDR2 reads LQKENI. The CDR3 nucleotides read TGTGCCAGCTCACCGATAAGGGCCTCCGGGGAGACCCAGTACTTC. Protein product: CASSPIRASGETQYF.

The V and J genes are TRBV11-3 and TRBJ2-5, with D maybe TRBD1 (6 bases). CDR1 is SGHNT and CDR2 is YENEEA in the germline V gene. V gave up 1 base and J gave up 7 bases, with 7 bases separating them. The CDR3 contains 12 residues. This chain's CDR3 is CASSLVGGTQYF. The CDR3 DNA reads as TGTGCCAGCAGCTTAGTAGGGGGGACCCAGTACTTC.

The chain is built from TRBV20-1 and TRBJ2-5, with TRBD2 identical over 7 bases. Trimming took 1 base from V and 1 from J; bases not matched to a gene: 6. The CDR3 sequence is 15 residues long. Germline V gives CDR1 DFQATT, CDR2 SNEGSKA (reference sequence). The CDR3 bases are TGCAGTGCTAGAGGCGGGGGAGCCCTCCAAGAGACCCAGTACTTC. Protein: CSARGGGALQETQYF.

The rearrangement uses TRBV6-5 and TRBJ2-3; D unresolved. CDR1 is MNHEY and CDR2 is SVGAGI in the germline V gene. V was shortened by 4 bases and J by 8 bases, with 13 bases between the two germline ends. The CDR3 is 13 amino acids. The chain's CDR3 is CASSSLRGATQYF. For the CDR3, the DNA is TGTGCCAGCAGTTCCCTTCGTGGAGCTACGCAGTATTTT.

The chain links TRBV20-1 to TRBJ1-2; 8 nucleotides match TRBD1. V shed 6 bases and J 4 bases; nucleotides not matched to a gene: 7. The CDR3 covers 13 residues. The V gene's germline CDR1 is DFQATT and CDR2 SNEGSKA (reference sequence). CDR3 bases: TGCAGTGCCCCGACAGGGGTTGGCTATGGCTACACCTTC. Its protein is CSAPTGVGYGYTF.

In this sample, this clonotype turned up a few times. The CDR3 sequence: CASKRQGGRNEQYF. Written as DNA, the CDR3 is TGTGCCAGCAAGCGACAGGGGGGAAGGAACGAGCAGTACTTC. The V gene is TRBV2, the J gene TRBJ2-7; 9 bases line up with TRBD1. Germline V gene lookup returns CDR1 SNHLY and CDR2 FYNNEI. The CDR3 has 14 residues. V dropped 7 bases and J dropped 5; count of bases not matched to a gene: 9.

In this sample, this clonotype turned up a few times. The J gene is TRBJ2-7, the V gene TRBV28; no clear D. This CDR3 is 13 amino acids long. Per the germline V gene, CDR1 is MDHEN and CDR2 is SYDVKM. V gave up 2 bases and J gave up 6 bases, with 11 bases separating them. CDR3 sequence reads: CASSLSGLGEQYF. DNA of the CDR3: TGTGCCAGCAGTTTAAGTGGGCTTGGCGAGCAGTACTTC.

The chain uses TRBV6-1 and TRBJ2-3; D gene ambiguous. The CDR3 consists of 15 residues. Germline CDR1 MNHNS, CDR2 SASEGT. V lost 2 bases to trimming and J lost 0 bases, with 9 bases between them. The CDR3 spells CASSERAVSTDTQYF. The CDR3 nucleotides read TGTGCCAGCAGTGAACGGGCGGTTAGCACAGATACGCAGTATTTT.